One sample yielded the 18 T cell receptor beta chains listed below, sequenced in a study of OX40 agonist ivuxolimab in advanced cancers. TCRdb keeps only in-frame clones here, not all; method: immunoSEQ multiplex PCR. The sample includes more than 45,000 clones, 90% to 95% seen only once; the top ten take around 10%. Sequencing used CD4+ or CD8+ T cells sorted from blood, obtained in a trial of the OX40 agonist ivuxolimab. The receptors stem from an adult with an advanced solid tumor such as melanoma, head and neck, liver or kidney cancer.

This clone was detected only once. The chain employs TRBV28 and TRBJ2-7, with a weak D call TRBD1 (6 bases). CDR3 length: 13 amino acids. Between the trimmed V and J ends, which lost 6 bases and 1 base, there was a span of 10 bases. Germline V gene lookup returns CDR1 MDHEN and CDR2 SYDVKM. The CDR3 coding sequence is TGTGCCAGCAGGTTTACAGGGTCCTACGAGCAGTACTTC. Protein: CASRFTGSYEQYF.

The genes are TRBV7-9 and TRBJ2-2; a weak D match, TRBD1 (5 bases). Between the trimmed V and J ends, which lost 3 bases and 4 bases, there was a span of 6 bases. The CDR3 length is 13 residues. In germline, CDR1 is SEHNR, CDR2 FQNEAQ (reference sequence). CDR3 nucleotide sequence: TGTGCCAGCAGCTTGACAGCCACCGGGGAGCTGTTTTTT. Its protein is CASSLTATGELFF. The whole variable domain, filled in from reference TRBV7-9 and TRBJ2-2, reads DTGVSQNPRHKITKRGQNVTFRCDPISEHNRLYWYRQTLGQGPEFLTYFQNEAQLEKSRLLSDRFSAERPKGSFSTLEIQRTEQGDSAMYLCASSLTATGELFFGEGSRLTVL.

The chain is built from TRBV21-1 and TRBJ2-1; the D call in the table, TRBD2, was not verified against the DNA. TRBV21-1 counts as a pseudogene. The CDR3 is made up of 18 amino acids. In nucleotides, the CDR3 is TGTGCCAGCAGCAAAACCTACCCGGGACTAGGTCCTTACAATGAGCAGTTCTTC. Translating gives CASSKTYPGLGPYNEQFF.

J is TRBJ1-6 and V is TRBV25-1; TRBD1 matches at 9 bases. The CDR3 totals 16 residues. V trimming: 2 bases; J trimming: 8 bases; junction bases outside the gene matches: 7. Germline V gives CDR1 MGHDK, CDR2 SYGVNS. The CDR3 is CASSEGVRTGDSPLHF. The CDR3, as DNA: TGTGCCAGCAGTGAAGGTGTGAGGACAGGGGATTCACCCCTCCACTTT.

V usage is TRBV11-2 and J usage is TRBJ2-4; perhaps D is TRBD1 or TRBD2 (5 bases each). This CDR3 contains 14 residues. V lost 1 base and J lost 9, with 13 bases in between. CDR1 and CDR2 from the germline V gene are SGHAT and FQNNGV. CDR3 bases: TGTGCCAGCAGCTTAGGAGTGGGTGGGGGCATTCAGTACTTC. It encodes CASSLGVGGGIQYF.

The chain joins TRBV9 to TRBJ2-2; 9 bases are shared with TRBD2. CDR3 size: 16 residues. CDR1 is SGDLS, CDR2 YYNGEE, per germline. Unmatched junction bases numbered 7, after V lost 3 bases and J lost 4 bases. CDR3 sequence reads: CASSAPLAGATGELFF. The CDR3, as DNA: TGTGCCAGCAGCGCACCCTTAGCGGGAGCCACCGGGGAGCTGTTTTTT.

The V gene is TRBV10-1, the J gene TRBJ2-1, with D unresolved. The germline V and J ends were trimmed by 3 bases and 0 bases, with 15 bases remaining between them. Per germline, CDR1 WNHNN and CDR2 SYGVQD (reference sequence). CDR3 length: 17 residues. Written as DNA, the CDR3 is TGCGCCAGCAGTGACCCCTCGGCCCGGAGCTCCTACAATGAGCAGTTCTTC. It translates to CASSDPSARSSYNEQFF.

The rearrangement joins TRBV20-1 to TRBJ2-4; TRBD1 might be the D (6 bases). The CDR3 extends over 11 amino acids. The germline gives CDR1 DFQATT, CDR2 SNEGSKA (reference sequence). V lost 4 bases and J lost 14, with 15 bases in between. CDR3 DNA: TGCAGTGCTACCGTGACAGGTCCTAAGTACTTC. It translates to CSATVTGPKYF.

The J gene is TRBJ2-4, the V gene TRBV6-6; 7 positions agree with TRBD2. Germline V gene data show CDR1 as MNHNY and CDR2 as SVGAGI (reference sequence). The V and J ends lost 5 bases and 8 bases, in that order; junction bases with no gene match: 15. The CDR3 has 16 residues. Written as DNA, the CDR3 is TGTGCCAGCAGTAGGGCCTCTGGGCGGGAGATTTACATTCAGTACTTC. Translated: CASSRASGREIYIQYF.

The chain is built from TRBV27 and TRBJ2-5; TRBD2 agrees at 9 bases. V trimming: 5 bases; J trimming: 5 bases; junction bases outside the gene matches: 9. This CDR3 contains 15 residues. Germline V gives CDR1 MNHEY, CDR2 SMNVEV (reference sequence). The CDR3 DNA reads TGTGCCAGCAGTCTAATAGCGGGAGCCATGGAGACCCAGTACTTC. Translating gives CASSLIAGAMETQYF.

In regard to this clone: Because the CDR3's place on the DNA is in doubt, the DNA is left out and the CDR3 is given as listed by TCRdb. The CDR3 here is CASGFLAGPNQETQYF. The chain uses TRBV12-5 and TRBJ2-5; whether TRBD1, the table's D call, matches the DNA was not checked. Termini included, the CDR3 measures 16 amino acids. Germline CDR1 is LGHNT and CDR2 is FRNRAP.

The rearrangement links TRBV27 to TRBJ2-7; 8 positions agree with TRBD1. The J segment lost 0 bases and the V segment lost 3 bases, leaving 4 bases of the junction unmatched. Germline V gene sequence: CDR1 MNHEY, CDR2 SMNVEV (reference sequence). The CDR3 spans 15 residues. The CDR3 sequence: CASSLTGESSYEQYF. The CDR3 nucleotides read TGTGCCAGCAGTTTGACAGGGGAAAGCTCCTACGAGCAGTACTTC.

The rearrangement links TRBV7-6 to TRBJ2-7, with 9 bases matching TRBD1. Germline V lookup: CDR1 SGHVS, CDR2 FNYEAQ. The CDR3 consists of 15 residues. Unmatched junction bases numbered 7, after V lost 1 base and J lost 6 bases. The CDR3 here is CASSLESGTGFEQYF. The DNA of the CDR3 is TGTGCCAGCAGCTTAGAGTCCGGGACAGGGTTCGAGCAGTACTTC.

The chain carries TRBV7-9 and TRBJ2-7, with D perhaps TRBD1 or TRBD2 (5 bases each). The ends were cut back, 5 bases at V and 5 bases at J, with 22 bases in the middle. The CDR3 covers 16 residues. Germline lookup yields CDR1 SEHNR and CDR2 FQNEAQ (reference sequence). CDR3 nucleotides: TGTGCCAGCAGCGAACCAACTACAGGAGGCGGCGACGAGCAGTACTTC. Encoded protein: CASSEPTTGGGDEQYF.

The CDR3 sequence: CASSGGGRDTQYF. The CDR3 DNA reads as TGTGCCAGCAGCGGAGGGGGAAGAGATACGCAGTATTTT. The chain combines TRBV6-5 with TRBJ2-3, with D tentatively TRBD1 or TRBD2 (6 bases each). V was cut by 6 bases and J by 5 bases, with 12 bases left in between. This CDR3 region has 13 residues. CDR1 is MNHEY, CDR2 SVGAGI, per germline.

The CDR3 loop is CASSISRDSYQPQHF. The DNA of the CDR3 is TGTGCCAGTAGTATATCGAGGGACAGTTATCAGCCCCAGCATTTT. The chain links TRBV19 to TRBJ1-5, with 7 bases matching TRBD1. Germline V gene data show CDR1 as LNHDA and CDR2 as SQIVND (reference sequence). With 2 bases clipped from V and 5 bases from J, the junction kept 6 bases outside the gene matches. There are 15 residues in the CDR3.

V is TRBV4-1 and J is TRBJ2-1; D is unresolved. This CDR3 is 13 amino acids long. Germline values: CDR1 MGHRA, CDR2 YSYEKL. V gave up 0 bases and J gave up 4 bases, with 4 bases separating them. CDR3 in DNA: TGCGCCAGCAGCCAAGAGGTATACAATGAGCAGTTCTTC. Translated, it gives CASSQEVYNEQFF.

The chain combines TRBV11-2 with TRBJ2-1; 10 nucleotides align to TRBD2. The junction had 8 bases not matched to a gene; V was cut back by 5 bases and J by 7 bases. Per the germline V gene, CDR1 is SGHAT and CDR2 is FQNNGV. The CDR3 is 15 residues long. For the CDR3, the DNA is TGTGCCAGCAGCCCCGGGGTAGCGGGAGGAAATGAGCAGTTCTTC. Its protein product is CASSPGVAGGNEQFF.